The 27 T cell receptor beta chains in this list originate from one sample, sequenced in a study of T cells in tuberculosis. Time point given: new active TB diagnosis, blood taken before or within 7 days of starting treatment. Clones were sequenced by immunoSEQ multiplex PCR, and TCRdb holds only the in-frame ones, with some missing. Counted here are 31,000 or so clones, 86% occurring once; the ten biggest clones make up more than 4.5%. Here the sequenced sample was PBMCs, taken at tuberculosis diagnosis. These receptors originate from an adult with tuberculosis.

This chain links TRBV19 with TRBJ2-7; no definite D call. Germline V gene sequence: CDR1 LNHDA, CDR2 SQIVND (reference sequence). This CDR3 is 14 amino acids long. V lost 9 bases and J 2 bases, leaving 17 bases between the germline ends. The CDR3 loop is CASAPAGPTYEQYF. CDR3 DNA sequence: TGTGCCAGCGCTCCCGCAGGTCCTACCTACGAGCAGTACTTC.

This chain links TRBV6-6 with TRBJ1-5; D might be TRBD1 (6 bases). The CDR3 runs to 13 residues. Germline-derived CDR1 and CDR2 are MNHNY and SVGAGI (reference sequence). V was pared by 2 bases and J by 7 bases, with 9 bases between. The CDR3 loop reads CASSYVTGQPQHF. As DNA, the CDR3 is TGTGCCAGCAGTTACGTGACAGGCCAGCCCCAGCATTTT.

The CDR3 loop is CASSTHGQGKPEAFF. The CDR3 region has the DNA TGTGCCAGCAGTACCCACGGACAGGGGAAACCTGAAGCTTTCTTT. The chain carries TRBV28 and TRBJ1-1; TRBD1 agrees at 9 bases. This CDR3 has 15 amino acids. Germline CDR1 is MDHEN and CDR2 is SYDVKM. With V trimmed by 5 bases and J by 6 bases, 10 bases remained unmatched.

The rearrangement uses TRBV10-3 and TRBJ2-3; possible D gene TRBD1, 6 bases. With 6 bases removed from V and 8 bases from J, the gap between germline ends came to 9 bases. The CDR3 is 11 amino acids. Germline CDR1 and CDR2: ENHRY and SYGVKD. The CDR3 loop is CAISLGGTQYF. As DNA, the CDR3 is TGTGCCATCAGCCTAGGGGGTACGCAGTATTTT.

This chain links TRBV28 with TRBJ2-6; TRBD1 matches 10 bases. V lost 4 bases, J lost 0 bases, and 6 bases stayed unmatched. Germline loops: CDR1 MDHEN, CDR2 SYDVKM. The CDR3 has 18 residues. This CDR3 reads CASSSRTGGSSGANVLTF. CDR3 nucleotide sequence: TGTGCCAGCAGTTCTCGGACAGGGGGAAGCTCTGGGGCCAACGTCCTGACTTTC.

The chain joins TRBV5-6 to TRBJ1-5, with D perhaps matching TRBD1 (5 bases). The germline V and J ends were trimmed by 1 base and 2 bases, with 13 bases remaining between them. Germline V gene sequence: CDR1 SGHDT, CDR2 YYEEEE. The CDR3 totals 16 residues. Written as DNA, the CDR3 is TGTGCCAGCAGCTTGTGGGGCCGGGGGGGCAATCAGCCCCAGCATTTT. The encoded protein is CASSLWGRGGNQPQHF. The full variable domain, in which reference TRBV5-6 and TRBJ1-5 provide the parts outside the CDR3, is DAGVTQSPTHLIKTRGQQVTLRCSPKSGHDTVSWYQQALGQGPQFIFQYYEEEERQRGNFPDRFSGHQFPNYSSELNVNALLLGDSALYLCASSLWGRGGNQPQHFGDGTRLSIL.

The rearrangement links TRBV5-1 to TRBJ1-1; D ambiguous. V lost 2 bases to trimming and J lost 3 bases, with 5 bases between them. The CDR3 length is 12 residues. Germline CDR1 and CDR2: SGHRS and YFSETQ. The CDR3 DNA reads TGCGCCAGCAGCTTTAGCCACACTGAAGCTTTCTTT. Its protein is CASSFSHTEAFF.

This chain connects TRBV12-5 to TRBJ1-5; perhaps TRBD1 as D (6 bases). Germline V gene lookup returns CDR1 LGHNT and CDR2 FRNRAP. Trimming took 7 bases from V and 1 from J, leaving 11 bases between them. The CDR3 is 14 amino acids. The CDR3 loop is CASAPGESNQPQHF. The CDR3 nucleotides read TGTGCTAGTGCCCCAGGGGAAAGCAATCAGCCCCAGCATTTT. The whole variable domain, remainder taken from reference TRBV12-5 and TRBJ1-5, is DARVTQTPRHKVTEMGQEVTMRCQPILGHNTVFWYRQTMMQGLELLAYFRNRAPLDDSGMPKDRFSAEMPDATLATLKIQPSEPRDSAVYFCASAPGESNQPQHFGDGTRLSIL.

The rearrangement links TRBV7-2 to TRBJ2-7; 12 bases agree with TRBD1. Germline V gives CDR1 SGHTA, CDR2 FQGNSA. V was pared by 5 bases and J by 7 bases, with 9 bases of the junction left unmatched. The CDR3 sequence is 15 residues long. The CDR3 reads CASSGRDRGREEQYF. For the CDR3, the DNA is TGTGCCAGCAGCGGCCGGGACAGGGGGCGGGAAGAGCAGTACTTC.

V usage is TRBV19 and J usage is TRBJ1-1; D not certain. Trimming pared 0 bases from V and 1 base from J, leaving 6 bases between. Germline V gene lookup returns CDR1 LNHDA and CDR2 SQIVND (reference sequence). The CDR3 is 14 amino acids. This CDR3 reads CASSIDHRNTEAFF. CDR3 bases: TGTGCCAGTAGTATAGATCACAGGAACACTGAAGCTTTCTTT.

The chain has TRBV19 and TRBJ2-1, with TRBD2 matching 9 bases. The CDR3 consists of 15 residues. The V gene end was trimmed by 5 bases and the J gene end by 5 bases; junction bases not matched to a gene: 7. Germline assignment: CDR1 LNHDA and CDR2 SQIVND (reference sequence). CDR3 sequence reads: CASSLAGVFNNEQFF. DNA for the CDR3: TGTGCCAGTAGTTTAGCGGGAGTTTTTAACAATGAGCAGTTCTTC.

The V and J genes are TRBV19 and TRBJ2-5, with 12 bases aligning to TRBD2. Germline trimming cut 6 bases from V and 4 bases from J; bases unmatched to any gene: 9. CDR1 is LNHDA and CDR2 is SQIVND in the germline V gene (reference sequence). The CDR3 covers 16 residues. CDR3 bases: TGTGCCAGTAGATCTTACGGGACTAGCGGGCGAGAGACCCAGTACTTC. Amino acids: CASRSYGTSGRETQYF.

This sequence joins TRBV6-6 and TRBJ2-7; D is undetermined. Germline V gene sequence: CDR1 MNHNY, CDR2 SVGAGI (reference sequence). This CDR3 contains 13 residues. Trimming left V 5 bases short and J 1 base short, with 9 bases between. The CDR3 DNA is TGTGCCAGCAGTGTCCAGGTGTCCTACGAGCAGTACTTC. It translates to CASSVQVSYEQYF.

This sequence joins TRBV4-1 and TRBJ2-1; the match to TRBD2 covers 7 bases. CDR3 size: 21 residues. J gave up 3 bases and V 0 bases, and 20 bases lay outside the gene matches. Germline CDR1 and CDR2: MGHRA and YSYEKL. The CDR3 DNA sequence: TGCGCCAGCAGCCAAGATAGGGCCCTAGCGGCAATTCCATGGGGCTACAATGAGCAGTTCTTC. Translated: CASSQDRALAAIPWGYNEQFF.

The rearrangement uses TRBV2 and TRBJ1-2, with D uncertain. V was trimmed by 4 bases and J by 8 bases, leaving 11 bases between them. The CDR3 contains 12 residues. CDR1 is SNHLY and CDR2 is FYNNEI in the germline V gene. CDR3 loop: CASSVVLSGYTF. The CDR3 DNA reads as TGTGCCAGCAGTGTCGTACTGTCGGGCTACACCTTC.

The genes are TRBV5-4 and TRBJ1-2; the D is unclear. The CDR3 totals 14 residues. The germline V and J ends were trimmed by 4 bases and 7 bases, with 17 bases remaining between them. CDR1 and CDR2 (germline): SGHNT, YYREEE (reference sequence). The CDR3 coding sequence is TGTGCCAGCAGCGAGGAGCGGGGTCGAAGTGGCTACACCTTC. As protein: CASSEERGRSGYTF.

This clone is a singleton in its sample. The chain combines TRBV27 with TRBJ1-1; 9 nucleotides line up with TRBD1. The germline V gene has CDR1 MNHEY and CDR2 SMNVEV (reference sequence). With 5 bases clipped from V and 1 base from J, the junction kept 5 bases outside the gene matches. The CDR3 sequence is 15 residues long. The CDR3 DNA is TGTGCCAGCAGTATCGGACAGGGGAGGAACACTGAAGCTTTCTTT. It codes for CASSIGQGRNTEAFF.

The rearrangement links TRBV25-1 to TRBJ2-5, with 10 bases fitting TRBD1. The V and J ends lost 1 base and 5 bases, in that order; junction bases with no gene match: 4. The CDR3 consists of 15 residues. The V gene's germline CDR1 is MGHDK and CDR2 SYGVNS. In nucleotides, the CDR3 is TGTGCCAGCAGTGAATCGCGACAGGGGGCTGAGACCCAGTACTTC. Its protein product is CASSESRQGAETQYF.

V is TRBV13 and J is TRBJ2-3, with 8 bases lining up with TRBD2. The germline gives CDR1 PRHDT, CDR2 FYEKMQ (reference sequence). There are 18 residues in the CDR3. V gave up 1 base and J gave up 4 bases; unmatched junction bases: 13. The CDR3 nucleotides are TGTGCCAGCAGCTTAGCCCTTTTTAATAGCGGGACGGCAGATACGCAGTATTTT. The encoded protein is CASSLALFNSGTADTQYF.

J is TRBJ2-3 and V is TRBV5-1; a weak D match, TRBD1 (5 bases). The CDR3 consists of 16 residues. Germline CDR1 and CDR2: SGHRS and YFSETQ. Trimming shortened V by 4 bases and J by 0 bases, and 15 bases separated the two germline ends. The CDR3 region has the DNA TGCGCCAGCAGCCATAAGGGGATGGCGAGCACAGATACGCAGTATTTT. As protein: CASSHKGMASTDTQYF.

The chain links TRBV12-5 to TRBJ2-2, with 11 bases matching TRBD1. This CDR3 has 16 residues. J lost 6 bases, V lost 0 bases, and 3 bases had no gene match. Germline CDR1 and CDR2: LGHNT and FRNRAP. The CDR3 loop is CASGLVQGQGAGELFF. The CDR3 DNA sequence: TGTGCTAGTGGTTTGGTACAGGGACAGGGGGCCGGGGAGCTGTTTTTT.

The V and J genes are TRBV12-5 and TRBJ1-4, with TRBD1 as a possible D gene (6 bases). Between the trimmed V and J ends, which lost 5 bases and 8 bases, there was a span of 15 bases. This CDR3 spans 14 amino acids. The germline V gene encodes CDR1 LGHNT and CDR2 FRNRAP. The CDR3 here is CASGLTGRSEKLFF. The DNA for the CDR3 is TGTGCTAGTGGTCTAACAGGGAGAAGCGAAAAACTGTTTTTT.

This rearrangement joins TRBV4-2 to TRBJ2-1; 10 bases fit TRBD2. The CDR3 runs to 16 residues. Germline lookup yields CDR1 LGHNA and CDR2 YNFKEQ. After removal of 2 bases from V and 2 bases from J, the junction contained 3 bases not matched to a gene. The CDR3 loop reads CASSQPSGGTYNEQFF. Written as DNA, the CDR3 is TGTGCCAGCAGCCAACCTAGCGGGGGAACCTACAATGAGCAGTTCTTC.

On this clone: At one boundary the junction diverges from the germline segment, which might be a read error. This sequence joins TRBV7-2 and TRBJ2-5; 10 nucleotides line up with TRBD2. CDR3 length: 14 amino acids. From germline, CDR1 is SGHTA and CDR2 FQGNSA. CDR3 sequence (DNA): TGTGCCAGCAGCGTAGCGGGGGGCCAAGAGACCCAGTACTTC. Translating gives CASSVAGGQETQYF.

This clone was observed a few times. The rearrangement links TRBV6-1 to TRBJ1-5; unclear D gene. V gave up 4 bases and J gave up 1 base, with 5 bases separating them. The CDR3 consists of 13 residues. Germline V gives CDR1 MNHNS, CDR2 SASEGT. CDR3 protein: CASSGQSNQPQHF. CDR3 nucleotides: TGTGCCAGCAGTGGGCAGAGCAATCAGCCCCAGCATTTT.

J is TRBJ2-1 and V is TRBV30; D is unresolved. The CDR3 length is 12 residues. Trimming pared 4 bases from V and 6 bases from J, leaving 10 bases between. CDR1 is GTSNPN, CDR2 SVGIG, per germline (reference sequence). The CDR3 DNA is TGTGCCTGGAACCGGGTTCTCAATGAGCAGTTCTTC. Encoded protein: CAWNRVLNEQFF.

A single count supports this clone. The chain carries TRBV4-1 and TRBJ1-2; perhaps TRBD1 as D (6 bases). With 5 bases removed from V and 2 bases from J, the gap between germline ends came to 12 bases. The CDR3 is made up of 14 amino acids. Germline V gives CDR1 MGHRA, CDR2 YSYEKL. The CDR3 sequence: CASSYPTGNYGYTF. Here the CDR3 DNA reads TGCGCCAGCAGCTACCCCACAGGGAACTATGGCTACACCTTC.